This T cell receptor (beta chain) is drawn from a study of T cells in tuberculosis. As for the study in general: This South African cohort compared adolescents with or without latent tuberculosis against adults with active tuberculosis.

Study results and limitations: Cases with active tuberculosis were adults, while controls were adolescents.

Each donor contributed around 100,000 T cells on average, unsorted. Some clones are missing from TCRdb's copy, which holds only in-frame ones; the method was immunoSEQ multiplex PCR. The sample records 40,000 to 45,000 clones, roughly 96% being singletons. Concerning this clone: No antigen is known for it.

V was shortened by 4 bases and J by 8 bases, with 12 bases between the two germline ends. Germline CDR1 reads SGHDT; CDR2 reads YYEEEE. The CDR3 is 13 amino acids. V usage is TRBV5-6 and J usage is TRBJ1-4; D is uncertain. Sequenced input: PBMCs. The receptor was derived from a donor aged 10 to 29 with latent tuberculosis or without tuberculosis infection. The CDR3 loop reads CASSLGSWEKLFF. The CDR3 region has the DNA TGTGCCAGCAGCCTCGGGTCATGGGAAAAACTGTTTTTT.